These T cell receptor beta chains were read from a single sample in a study of persistence of HIV-infected CD4 T cells. This table comes from immunoSEQ multiplex PCR, and its TCRdb copy is limited to in-frame clones, with some not included. The sample lists 30,000 to 35,000 clones, 80% to 90% occurring once. These receptors' targets are unknown. The sample was CD4+ T cells sorted from PBMCs after approximately 18-hour stimulation, taken from a patient who received antiretroviral therapy. The receptor set was obtained from an adult woman with HIV who was CMV-seropositive. CDR3s include the opening cysteine and the closing phenylalanine or tryptophan. The D gene is left open where the match is weak. Clone sizes are given selectively: once, few, many, or a class where the clone is expanded.

-,TRBD2,TRBJ2-3,TRBV10-3,CAVAGDADTQYF
-,-,TRBJ2-1,TRBV5-4,CASSLDSSSYNEQFF
once,TRBD1,TRBJ1-2,TRBV15,CATSGRDREGGYTF
-,TRBD2,TRBJ2-1,TRBV9,CASSRRTSGDNEQFF
-,-,TRBJ2-1,TRBV27,CASSPDWMSSYNEQFF
few,-,TRBJ2-7,TRBV24-1,CATSDSPGSGDEQYF
once,-,TRBJ2-5,TRBV11-2,CASSLGTRVGGSQETQYF
-,TRBD1,TRBJ1-1,TRBV11-3,CASSRGGRGAEAFF
-,TRBD2,TRBJ2-1,TRBV19,CASSPGLAGVGVEQFF
-,-,TRBJ1-4,TRBV6-5,CASSRVRGDEKLFF
few,-,TRBJ1-5,TRBV3-1/TRBV3-2,CASSQGALGNQPQHF
-,-,TRBJ1-1,TRBV5-1,CASSLAVEGGVINTEAFF
-,-,TRBJ2-5,TRBV10-3,CAISESTQGETQYF
-,-,TRBJ2-2,TRBV5-1,CASSLATGNPGELFF
-,TRBD2,TRBJ2-3,TRBV19,CASSGAGVAADTQYF
once,TRBD2,TRBJ2-3,TRBV5-1,CASSSGRASRTDTQYF
few,-,TRBJ1-1,TRBV19,CATARGPEAFF
-,-,TRBJ1-1,TRBV5-1,CASSFTGRGNTEAFF
-,TRBD2,TRBJ2-7,TRBV9,CASSVDAGGTYEQYF
-,-,TRBJ1-6,TRBV18,CASSEQGRYNSPLHF
-,TRBD1,TRBJ1-4,TRBV7-9,CASRADREMEEKLFF
medium-sized,-,TRBJ2-7,TRBV15,CATSLGGLSYEQYF
-,-,TRBJ1-1,TRBV6-5,CASSWERAEAFF
-,-,TRBJ1-5,TRBV30,CAWSVGLHSNQPQHF
-,-,TRBJ2-2,TRBV2,CASRAGAGELFF
-,-,TRBJ2-7,TRBV6-5,CASSYSTQGGDEQYF
-,-,TRBJ1-3,TRBV6-6,CASSSQGGNTIYF
-,-,TRBJ1-3,TRBV29-1,CSVAGTSSGNTIYF
few,-,TRBJ1-1,TRBV14,CASSQQGGAATEAFF
-,-,TRBJ2-2,TRBV7-6,CASSGIGAGELFF
once,TRBD2,TRBJ2-7,TRBV29-1,CSVDGGGRNYEQYF
-,TRBD2,TRBJ2-1,TRBV4-1,CASSQLRGIHNEQFF
-,-,TRBJ1-2,TRBV5-4,CASSWEGANYGYTF
-,TRBD2,TRBJ2-1,TRBV2,CASSEGVAGGHEQFF
-,TRBD1,TRBJ1-1,TRBV5-1,CASSLGDRGQWGTEAFF
-,TRBD1,TRBJ2-7,TRBV18,CASSPGQGRTYEQYF
-,-,TRBJ1-1,TRBV5-6,CASSPGPATKLEAFF
few,-,TRBJ2-7,TRBV6-1,CASSPIGREQYF
-,-,TRBJ1-5,TRBV12-3/TRBV12-4,CASSPQGNQPQHF
-,-,TRBJ1-5,TRBV9,CASSVAAGEEQPQHF
once,-,TRBJ1-2,TRBV7-9,CASSVHGRAVYGYTF
-,-,TRBJ2-4,TRBV14,CASSQAGAKNIQYF
-,-,TRBJ2-6,TRBV27,CASSLGDGSGANVLTF
-,TRBD1,TRBJ1-5,TRBV6-6,CASSYTEGAGNQPQHF
-,-,TRBJ1-5,TRBV18,CASSPLRGGNQPQHF